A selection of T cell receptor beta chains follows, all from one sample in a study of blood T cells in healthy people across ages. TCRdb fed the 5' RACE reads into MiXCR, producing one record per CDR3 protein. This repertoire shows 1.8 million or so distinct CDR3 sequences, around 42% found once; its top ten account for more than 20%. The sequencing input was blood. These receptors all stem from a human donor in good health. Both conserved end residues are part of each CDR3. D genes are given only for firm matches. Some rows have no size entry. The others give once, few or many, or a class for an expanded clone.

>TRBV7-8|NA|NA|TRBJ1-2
TGTGCCAGCAGCTTTATGGGGTCAGGGGTAGGCTATGGCTACACCTTC
CASSFMGSGVGYGYTF
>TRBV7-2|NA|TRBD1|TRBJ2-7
TGTGCCAGCAGGTTATATAGGGGGCTTTCAAACAACTACGAGCAGTACTTC
CASRLYRGLSNNYEQYF
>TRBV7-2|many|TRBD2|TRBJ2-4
TGTGCCAGCAGCTTAGAGTGGGACTACTTTACCAAAAACATTCAGTACTTC
CASSLEWDYFTKNIQYF
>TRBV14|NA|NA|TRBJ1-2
TGTGCCAGCGCCGATACAGGGAATTATGGCTACACCTTC
CASADTGNYGYTF
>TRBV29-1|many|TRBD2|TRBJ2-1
TGCAGCGCCGGGACTAGCGGGGGGTACAATGAGCAGTTCTTC
CSAGTSGGYNEQFF
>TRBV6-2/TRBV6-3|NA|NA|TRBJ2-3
TGTGCCAGCAGTTACTCGGCAGCGGTTAGCACAGATACGCAGTATTTT
CASSYSAAVSTDTQYF
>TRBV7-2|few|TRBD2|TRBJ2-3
TGTGCCAGCAGCTTGCGGGGGGCCTGGACAGATACGCAGTATTTT
CASSLRGAWTDTQYF
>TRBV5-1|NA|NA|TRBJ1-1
TGTGCCAGCAGTTTGGGGGACGGGGGGAACACTGAAGCTTTCTTT
CASSLGDGGNTEAFF
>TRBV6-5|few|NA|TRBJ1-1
TGTGCCAGCATGTACGGTTTCAGCAACACTGAAGCTTTCTTT
CASMYGFSNTEAFF
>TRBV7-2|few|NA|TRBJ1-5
TGTGCCAGCAGCTTAGAGCGAGGTATTGGCAATCAGCCCCAGCATTTT
CASSLERGIGNQPQHF
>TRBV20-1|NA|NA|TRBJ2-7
TGCAGTGCTATCGGCAGCTACGAGCAGTACTTC
CSAIGSYEQYF
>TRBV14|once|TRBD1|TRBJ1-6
TGTGCCAGCAGCCAAGGGGACAGGGAGGATTCACCCCTCCACTTT
CASSQGDREDSPLHF
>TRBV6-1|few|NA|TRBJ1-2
TGTGCCAGCAGTTCCCACAGGGAGGATGGCTACACCTTC
CASSSHREDGYTF
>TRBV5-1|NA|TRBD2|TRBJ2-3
TGCGCCAGCAGCCGATCCGGGACTAGCGGCTTCTCAGATACGCAGTATTTT
CASSRSGTSGFSDTQYF
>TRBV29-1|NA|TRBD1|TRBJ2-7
TGCAGCGCCGGGACAGGTTGGTACGAGCAGTACTTC
CSAGTGWYEQYF
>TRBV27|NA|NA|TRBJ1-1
TGTGCCAGCAGTTTATCGTTGGCAACAGGACCAGCTTTCTTT
CASSLSLATGPAFF
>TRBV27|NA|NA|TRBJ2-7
TGTGCCAGCAGAGAGAATAGGGTAAGCGAGCAGTACTTC
CASRENRVSEQYF
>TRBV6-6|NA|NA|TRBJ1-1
TGTGCCAGCAGTTACTCGGTCCAGAACACTGAAGCTTTCTTT
CASSYSVQNTEAFF
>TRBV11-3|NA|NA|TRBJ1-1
TGTGCCAGCTCGACTCACAGGAACACTGAAACTTTCTTT
CASSTHRNTETFF
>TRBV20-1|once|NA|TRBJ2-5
TGCAGTGCTTACTACCCGAGAACGGAGACCCAGTACTTC
CSAYYPRTETQYF
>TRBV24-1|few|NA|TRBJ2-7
TGTGCCACCAGTGCACGGGGGACGTGGGAGCAGTACTTC
CATSARGTWEQYF
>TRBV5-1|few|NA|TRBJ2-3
TGCGCCAGCAGCTACCGACAGGAGCCCACAGATACGCAGTATTTT
CASSYRQEPTDTQYF
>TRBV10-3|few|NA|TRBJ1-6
TGTGCCATCAGTGAAAGCATTTCACCCCTCCACTTT
CAISESISPLHF
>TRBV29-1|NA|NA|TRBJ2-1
TGCAGCGGTGAATTAGGACGGAATAGGGCCTACAATGGGCAGTTCTTC
CSGELGRNRAYNGQFF
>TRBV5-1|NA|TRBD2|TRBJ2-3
TGCGCCAGCAGCTTGGTGTTGACTAGCCATGCAGATACGCAGTATTTT
CASSLVLTSHADTQYF
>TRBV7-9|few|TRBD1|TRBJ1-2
TGTGCCAGCAGCTTACCGGGACAGGGGGTCTATGGCTACACCTTC
CASSLPGQGVYGYTF
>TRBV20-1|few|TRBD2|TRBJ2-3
TGCAGTGCTTCACCTAGCGGGGGGCCAGGGGATACGCAGTATTTT
CSASPSGGPGDTQYF
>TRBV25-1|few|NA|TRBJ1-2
TGTGCCAGCAGTGACCCCCGGGACACAAATGGCTACACCTTC
CASSDPRDTNGYTF
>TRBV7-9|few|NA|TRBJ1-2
TGTGCCAGCAGCGTCGGGATGGATATCAATGGCTACACCTTC
CASSVGMDINGYTF
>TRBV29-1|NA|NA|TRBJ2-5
TGCAGCGTCCTGGTCGGCGGCGAAGGGACCCAGTACTTC
CSVLVGGEGTQYF
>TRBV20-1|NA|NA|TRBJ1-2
TGCAGTGCTAGAGATCCTACAGCTTTATTAAACTATGGCTACACCTTC
CSARDPTALLNYGYTF
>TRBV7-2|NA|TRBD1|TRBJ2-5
TGTGCCAGCAGCTCACAGGGGATAGTGGAGGAGACCCAGTACTTC
CASSSQGIVEETQYF
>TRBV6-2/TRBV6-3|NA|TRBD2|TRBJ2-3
TGTGCTTCGTCCGGGCGGGGGGCCACAGATACGCAGTATTTT
CASSGRGATDTQYF
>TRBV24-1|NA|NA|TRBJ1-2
TGTGCCACCAGTGATTTGTCAGGGAACTATGGCTACACCTTC
CATSDLSGNYGYTF
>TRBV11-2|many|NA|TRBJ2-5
TGTGCCAGCAGCTTGTCGCAGGGGTATGGAGAGACCCAGTACTTC
CASSLSQGYGETQYF
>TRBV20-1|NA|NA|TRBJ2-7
TGCAGTGCTAATGCGCTCCGGGGATCCTACGAGCAGTACTTC
CSANALRGSYEQYF
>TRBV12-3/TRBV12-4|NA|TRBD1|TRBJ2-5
TGTGCCAGCAGTTTTGGTGGGACAGGGGGGGAGACCCAGTACTTC
CASSFGGTGGETQYF
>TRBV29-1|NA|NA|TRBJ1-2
TGCAGCGTCGGGGGCCCCGGCAGGCGTGGGGGCTACACCTTC
CSVGGPGRRGGYTF
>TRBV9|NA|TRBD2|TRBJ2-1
TGTGCCAGCAGCGTAGGTTCTAGCGGGGTTTCGGGTGAGCAGTTCTTC
CASSVGSSGVSGEQFF
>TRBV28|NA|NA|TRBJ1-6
TGTGCCAGCAGCCTGCCAGGTGGTTATAATTCACCCCTCCACTTT
CASSLPGGYNSPLHF
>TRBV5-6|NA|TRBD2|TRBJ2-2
TGTGCCAGCACCCTTCTAGCGGGGGGGTCCCCCGGGGAGCTGTTTTTT
CASTLLAGGSPGELFF
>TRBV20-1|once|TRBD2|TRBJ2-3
TGCAGTGCTGGAGGATTAGCGGGGGGCACAGATACGCAGTATTTT
CSAGGLAGGTDTQYF
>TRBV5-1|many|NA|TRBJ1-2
TGCGCCAGCAGCTTGGGGCAGGGGAGTAACTATGGCTACACCTTC
CASSLGQGSNYGYTF
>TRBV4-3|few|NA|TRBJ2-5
TGCGCCAGCAGCCAAGATTGGCGGGGATTCCAAGAGACCCAGTACTTC
CASSQDWRGFQETQYF
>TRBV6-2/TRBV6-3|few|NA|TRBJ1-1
TGTGCCACCTCGGTGAACACTGAAGCTTTCTTT
CATSVNTEAFF